This T cell receptor beta chain comes out of a study of early T cells in non-severe SARS-CoV-2 infection. Across the study: Bulk RNA isolated from unsorted whole blood underwent sequencing; chains were not paired. Findings and caveats of the study: In VDJdb matching, anti-spike CD8 responses were favored while private and CD4 specificities went missing.

Germline V gene sequence: CDR1 SEHNR, CDR2 FQNEAQ (reference sequence). This CDR3 region has 16 residues. J was trimmed by 0 bases and V by 2 bases; bases with no gene match: 5. Attached unique molecular identifiers marked individual cDNA molecules. TCRdb used MiXCR to reprocess the 5' RACE reads, holding one entry per CDR3 protein. The sample has roughly 31,000 distinct CDR3 sequences; roughly a tenth are singletons. This clonotype was counted at least ten times. Antigen unknown. The source material was whole blood. The clonotype originates from an adult who was a healthcare worker with PCR-confirmed SARS-CoV-2 infection or an uninfected control (not recorded which). The rearrangement uses TRBV7-9 and TRBJ2-5, with 8 bases aligning to TRBD1. The CDR3 is CASSLRGTGYQETQYF. The DNA of the CDR3 is TGTGCCAGCAGCTTACGCGGGACAGGCTACCAAGAGACCCAGTACTTC.